This paragraph reports one T cell receptor (beta chain). Its antigen is currently unknown. 60 Vbeta and 13 Jbeta primers were used in PCR. Here immunoSEQ multiplex PCR was the method, and the copy in TCRdb shows in-frame clones only, minus some. The table lists approximately 38,000 clones, around 83% of them singletons. These data are taken from a study of cytomegalovirus exposure and HLA in healthy donors. General study results and limits: Under in vitro conditions, a few CMV-associated chains were confirmed as specific for CMV antigens. Later genetic work tied a missense DCLRE1C variant to beta-chain V and J trimming.

What was sequenced was PBMCs. The source of this sequence is a woman under 30 in good health and CMV-seronegative.

CDR3 nucleotides: TGTGCCAGCAGTGAAGGGGCTAGCGGGCTTACCTACAATGAGCAGTTCTTC. Translation: CASSEGASGLTYNEQFF. V gene TRBV2 combines with J gene TRBJ2-1, with 8 positions matching TRBD2. There are 17 residues in the CDR3. V was clipped by 1 base and J by 2 bases; unmatched bases: 7. From germline, CDR1 is SNHLY and CDR2 FYNNEI.